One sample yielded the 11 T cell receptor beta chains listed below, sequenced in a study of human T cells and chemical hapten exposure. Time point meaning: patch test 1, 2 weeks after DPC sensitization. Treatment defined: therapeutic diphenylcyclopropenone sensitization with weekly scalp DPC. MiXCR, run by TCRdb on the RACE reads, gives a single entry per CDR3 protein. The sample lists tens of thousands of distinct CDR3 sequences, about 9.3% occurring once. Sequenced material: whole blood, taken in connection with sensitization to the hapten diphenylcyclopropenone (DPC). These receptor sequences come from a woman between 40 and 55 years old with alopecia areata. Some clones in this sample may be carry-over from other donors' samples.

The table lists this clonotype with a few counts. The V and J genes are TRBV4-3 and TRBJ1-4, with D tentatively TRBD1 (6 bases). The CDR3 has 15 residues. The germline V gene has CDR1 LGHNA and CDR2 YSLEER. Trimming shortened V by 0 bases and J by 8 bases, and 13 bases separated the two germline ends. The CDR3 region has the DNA TGCGCCAGCAGCCAAGATTTGCAGGGGAGAGAAAAACTGTTTTTT. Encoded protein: CASSQDLQGREKLFF.

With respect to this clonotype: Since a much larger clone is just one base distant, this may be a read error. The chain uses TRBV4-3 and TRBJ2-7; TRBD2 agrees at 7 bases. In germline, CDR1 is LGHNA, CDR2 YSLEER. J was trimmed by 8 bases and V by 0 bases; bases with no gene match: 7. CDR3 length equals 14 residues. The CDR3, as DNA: TGCGCCAGCAGCCAAGAGAGGGCGGGAGCGAAGCAGTACTTC. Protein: CASSQERAGAKQYF.

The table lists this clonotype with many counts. CDR3 coding DNA: TGTGCCAGCTCACCCAATTGGAGCACAGATACGCAGTATTTT. This codes for CASSPNWSTDTQYF. This chain links TRBV18 with TRBJ2-3; D unresolved. This CDR3 has 14 residues. Germline CDR1 KGHSH, CDR2 LQKENI. V dropped 3 bases and J dropped 0 bases, with 7 bases sitting between them.

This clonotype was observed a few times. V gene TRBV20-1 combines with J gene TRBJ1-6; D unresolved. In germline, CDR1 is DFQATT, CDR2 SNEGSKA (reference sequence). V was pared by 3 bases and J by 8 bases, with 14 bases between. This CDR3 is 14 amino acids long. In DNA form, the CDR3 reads TGCAGTGCTAGGACGGACGAGGCCCATTCACCCCTCCACTTT. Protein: CSARTDEAHSPLHF.

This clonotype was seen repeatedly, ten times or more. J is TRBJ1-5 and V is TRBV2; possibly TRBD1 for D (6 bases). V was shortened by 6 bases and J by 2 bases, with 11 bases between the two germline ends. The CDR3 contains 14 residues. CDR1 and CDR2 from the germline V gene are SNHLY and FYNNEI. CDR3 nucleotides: TGTGCCAGCAGGGGACATTATGGCAATCAGCCCCAGCATTTT. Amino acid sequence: CASRGHYGNQPQHF.

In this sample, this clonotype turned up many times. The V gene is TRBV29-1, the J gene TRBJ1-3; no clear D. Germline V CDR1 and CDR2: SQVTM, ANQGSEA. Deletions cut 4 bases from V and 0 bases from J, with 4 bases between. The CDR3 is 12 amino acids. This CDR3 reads CSVAYSGNTIYF. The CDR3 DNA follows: TGCAGCGTTGCATACTCTGGAAACACCATATATTTT.

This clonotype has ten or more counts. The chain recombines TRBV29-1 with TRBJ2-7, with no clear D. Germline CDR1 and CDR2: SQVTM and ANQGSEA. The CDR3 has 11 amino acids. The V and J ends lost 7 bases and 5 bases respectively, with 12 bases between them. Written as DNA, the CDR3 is TGCAGCGCTAAAGCTTGGGACGAGCAGTACTTC. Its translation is CSAKAWDEQYF.

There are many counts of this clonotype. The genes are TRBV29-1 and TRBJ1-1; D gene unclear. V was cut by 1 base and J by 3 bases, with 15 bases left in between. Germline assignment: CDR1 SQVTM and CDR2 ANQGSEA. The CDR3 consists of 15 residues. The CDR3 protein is CSVEVSGIGYTEAFF. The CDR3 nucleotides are TGCAGCGTTGAAGTTTCGGGGATTGGGTACACTGAAGCTTTCTTT.

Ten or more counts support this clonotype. The CDR3: CASSQDRRQPQHF. The CDR3 nucleotides read TGCGCCAGCAGCCAAGATCGAAGACAGCCCCAGCATTTT. This chain uses TRBV4-3 with TRBJ1-5; D remains ambiguous. Germline CDR1 and CDR2: LGHNA and YSLEER. The CDR3 runs 13 residues. Deletions cut 0 bases from V and 7 bases from J, with 7 bases between.

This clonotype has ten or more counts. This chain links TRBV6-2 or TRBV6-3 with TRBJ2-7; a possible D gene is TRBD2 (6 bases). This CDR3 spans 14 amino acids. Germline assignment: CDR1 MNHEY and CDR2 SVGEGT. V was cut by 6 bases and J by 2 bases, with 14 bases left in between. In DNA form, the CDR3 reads TGTGCCAGCAGGCAACGGGGGACCACCTACGAGCAGTACTTC. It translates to CASRQRGTTYEQYF.

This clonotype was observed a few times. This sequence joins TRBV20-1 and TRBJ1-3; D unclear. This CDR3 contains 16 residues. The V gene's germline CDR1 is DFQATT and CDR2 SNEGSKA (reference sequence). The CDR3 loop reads CSAWKSAGYSGNTIYF. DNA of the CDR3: TGCAGCGCCTGGAAGTCGGCCGGGTACTCTGGAAACACCATATATTTT.